The clone carrying this T cell receptor (beta chain) has a handful of counts. TCRdb re-analysed the RT-PCR reads in MiXCR, keeping a single row per CDR3 protein. Of 550,000 to 750,000 distinct CDR3 sequences listed, 14% are singletons. Germline CDR1 reads KGHDR; CDR2 reads SFDVKD. This CDR3 contains 17 residues. The V segment lost 4 bases and the J segment 6 bases; nucleotides outside the gene matches: 9. Sequencing was carried out using memory CD4+ T cells from blood. The TCR sequence derives from a female donor in good health, serving as a healthy control. The J gene is TRBJ2-2, the V gene TRBV24-1; 11 bases are shared with TRBD1. The CDR3 is CATSDRTGGIVPGELFF. For the CDR3, the DNA is TGTGCCACCAGTGACCGGACAGGGGGCATTGTGCCCGGGGAGCTGTTTTTT.